This TCR beta chain was sequenced in a study of shared clonotypes between healthy human individuals. Sequencing used immunoSEQ multiplex PCR; TCRdb keeps in-frame clones, though not all of them. The table has 1.5 million to 2.5 million clones, over 85% seen once. The V and J ends lost 0 bases and 0 bases respectively, with 14 bases between them. The germline V gene encodes CDR1 MNHNS and CDR2 SASEGT. The CDR3 runs 17 residues. As defined, naive CD8 cells were CD45RO-negative and positively selected for CCR7, with terminally differentiated effector memory CD45RA+ cells excluded. The chain recombines TRBV6-1 with TRBJ1-1, with D uncertain. The clonotype comes from a man aged 18 to 30 in good health. Input material: naive CD8+ T cells sorted from blood. The CDR3 DNA follows: TGTGCCAGCAGTGAAGCGTCTCCGTTCTTCATGAACACTGAAGCTTTCTTT. Amino acids: CASSEASPFFMNTEAFF.